This T cell receptor beta chain is from a study of CD8 T cells in ankylosing spondylitis. V lost 3 bases and J lost 6, with 6 bases in between. Looked up from germline, CDR1 is SGHTA and CDR2 is FQGNSA. This CDR3 has 12 amino acids. Each CDR3 protein gets one entry after TCRdb re-called the 5' RACE reads with MiXCR. The data show 100,000 to 150,000 distinct CDR3 sequences, with roughly 8.8% seen just once and roughly 3.4% held by the top ten. The table lists this clonotype with many counts. Sequencing was performed on blood, either unsorted or a sorted T cell fraction (not recorded which). This chain uses TRBV7-2 with TRBJ1-5, with D uncertain. The receptor was isolated from a male donor with ankylosing spondylitis or in good health (not recorded which). The CDR3, as DNA: TGTGCCAGCAGCTTCAGTGGTCAGCCCCAGCATTTT. Its translation: CASSFSGQPQHF.